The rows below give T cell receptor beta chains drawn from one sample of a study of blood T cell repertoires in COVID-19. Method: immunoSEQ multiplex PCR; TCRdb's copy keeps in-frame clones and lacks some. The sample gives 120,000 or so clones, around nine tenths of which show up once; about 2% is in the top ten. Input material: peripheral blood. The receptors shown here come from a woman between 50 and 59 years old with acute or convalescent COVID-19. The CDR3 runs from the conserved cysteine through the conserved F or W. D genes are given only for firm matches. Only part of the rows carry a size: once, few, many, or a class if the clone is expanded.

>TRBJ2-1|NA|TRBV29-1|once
TGCAGCTCCCCGGGGGTAGTGGGGGGTGGGCAGTTCTTC
CSSPGVVGGGQFF
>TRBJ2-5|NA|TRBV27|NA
TGTGCCAGCAGGACTTTCGGTTTCCAAGAGACCCAGTACTTC
CASRTFGFQETQYF
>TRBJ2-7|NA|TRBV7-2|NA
TGTGCCAGCAGCTTAGCGCCCCCGGACACCTCCTTTTACTTC
CASSLAPPDTSFYF
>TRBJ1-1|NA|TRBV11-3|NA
TGTGCCAGCAGCTCATTCGGGCGCGCGGGGGGAACTGAAGCTTTCTTT
CASSSFGRAGGTEAFF
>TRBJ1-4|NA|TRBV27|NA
TGTGCCAGCAGTTCCTCGGACAGTAGGAATGAAAAACTGTTTTTT
CASSSSDSRNEKLFF
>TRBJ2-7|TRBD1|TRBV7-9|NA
TGTGCCAGCAGCCGGTTCCTGGGACAGGGTTACGAGCAGTACTTC
CASSRFLGQGYEQYF
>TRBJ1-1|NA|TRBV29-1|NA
TGCAGCGTTCCAGGGACTCGCGAAGCTTTCTTT
CSVPGTREAFF
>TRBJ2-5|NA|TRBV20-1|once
TGCAGTGCTAGAGATACGGGGGCCCAGTACTTC
CSARDTGAQYF
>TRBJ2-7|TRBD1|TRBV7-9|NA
TGTGCCAGCAGCACAGCCGCAGGGGGAAGGTACGAGCAGTACTTC
CASSTAAGGRYEQYF
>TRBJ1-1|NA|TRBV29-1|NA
TGCAGCGGTGTCGGCACTGAAGCTTTCTTT
CSGVGTEAFF
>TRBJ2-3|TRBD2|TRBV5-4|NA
TGTGCCAGCAGCCTGCGCCGAGCGGGGCCCACAGATACGCAGTATTTT
CASSLRRAGPTDTQYF
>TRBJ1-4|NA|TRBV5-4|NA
TGTGCCAGCAGCTTCGACACGGGAAATGAAAAACTGTTTTTT
CASSFDTGNEKLFF
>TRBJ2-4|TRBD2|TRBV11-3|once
TGTGCCAGCAGCTCGCGGACTAGCGGGGGGGCCAGGGACATTCAGTACTTC
CASSSRTSGGARDIQYF
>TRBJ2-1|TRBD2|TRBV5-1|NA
TGCGCCAGCAGCCCTTTGGCGGGAGTGGGCTACAATGAGCAGTTCTTC
CASSPLAGVGYNEQFF
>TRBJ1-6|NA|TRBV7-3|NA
TGTGCCAGCAGCTTTCGGGGTCGGGGTTCACCCCTCCACTTT
CASSFRGRGSPLHF
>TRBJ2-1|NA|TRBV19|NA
TGTGCCAGTAGTATTGGAGGGACTCTCGAAAGACTCTACAATGAGCAGTTCTTC
CASSIGGTLERLYNEQFF
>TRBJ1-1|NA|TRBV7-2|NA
TGTGCCAGCAGCTTCACTCCGAGGACAGTGAACACTGAAGCTTTCTTT
CASSFTPRTVNTEAFF
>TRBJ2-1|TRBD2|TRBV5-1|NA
TGCGCCAGCAGCTTGGAGCCTAGCGGGAGGGGGGTGTACAATGAGCAGTTCTTC
CASSLEPSGRGVYNEQFF
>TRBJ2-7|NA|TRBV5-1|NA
TGCGCCAGCAGCTTGGGCGGCCAAACCTACGAGCAGTACTTC
CASSLGGQTYEQYF
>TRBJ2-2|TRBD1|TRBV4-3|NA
TGCGCCAGCAGCCAAGATTACGCAGGACAGGGCGGAGGGGAGCTGTTTTTT
CASSQDYAGQGGGELFF
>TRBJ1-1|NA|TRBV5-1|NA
TGCGCCAGCAGCCCCTCTCCGGGGTCCAGGAACACTGAAGCTTTCTTT
CASSPSPGSRNTEAFF
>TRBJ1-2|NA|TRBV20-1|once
TGCCTCACGGAGGGGTACTATGGCTACACCTTC
CLTEGYYGYTF
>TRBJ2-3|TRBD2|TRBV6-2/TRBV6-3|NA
TGTGCCAGCAGTTGGACTAGCGGGGGAGCAAATACGCAGTATTTT
CASSWTSGGANTQYF
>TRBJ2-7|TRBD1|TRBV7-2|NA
TGTGCCAGCAGCGGGGACAGGTTTGGGTACGAGCAGTACTTC
CASSGDRFGYEQYF
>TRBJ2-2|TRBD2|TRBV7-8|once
TGTGCCAGCAGCTTAGCATCCCCCCCACTAGCGGGATTGAGCACCGGGGAGCTGTTTTTT
CASSLASPPLAGLSTGELFF
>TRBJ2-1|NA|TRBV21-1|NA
TGTGCCAGCAGCAAAGAGACTAGCGGGCACAATGAGCAGTTCTTC
CASSKETSGHNEQFF
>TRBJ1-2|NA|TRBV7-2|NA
TGTGCCAGCAGCGCGACAGCGCGCGGCTACACCTTC
CASSATARGYTF
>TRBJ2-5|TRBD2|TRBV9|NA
TGTGCCAGCAGCGTATCCCTAGCGGGGGAAAGAGAGACCCAGTACTTC
CASSVSLAGERETQYF
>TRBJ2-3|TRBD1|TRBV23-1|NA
TGCGCCAGCAGTAACTCTACCGGGACAGCCAGCACAGATACGCAGTATTTT
CASSNSTGTASTDTQYF
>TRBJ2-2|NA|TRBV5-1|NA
TGCGCCAGCAACGAGGTGTACACCGGGGAGCTGTTTTTT
CASNEVYTGELFF
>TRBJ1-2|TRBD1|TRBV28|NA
TGTGCCAGCAGTTTCAACCTGGGCCCAGGGACAGGGGGCGACTATGGCTACACCTTC
CASSFNLGPGTGGDYGYTF
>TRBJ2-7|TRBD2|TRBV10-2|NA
TGCGCCAGCATTGAAGCGGGAGCGAGAGAGCAGTACTTC
CASIEAGAREQYF
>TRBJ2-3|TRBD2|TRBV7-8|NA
TGTGCCAGCAGCTTGGGGGCTAGCGGGGGGCCCGGAAGCACAGATACGCAGTATTTT
CASSLGASGGPGSTDTQYF
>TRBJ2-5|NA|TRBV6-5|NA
TGTGCCAGCAGTTATTACGAGCAAGAGACCCAGTACTTC
CASSYYEQETQYF
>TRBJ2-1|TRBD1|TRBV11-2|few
TGTGCCAGCAGCCGTCCGGGACAGGGACCCAATGAGCAGTTCTTC
CASSRPGQGPNEQFF
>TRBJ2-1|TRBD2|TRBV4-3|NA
TGCGCCAGCAGCCAAGATCGGGCTAGCGGGGGCCATGCCATTAGCTCCTACAATGAGCAGTTCTTC
CASSQDRASGGHAISSYNEQFF
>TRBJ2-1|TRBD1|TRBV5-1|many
TGCGCCAGCAGCCTTGACAGGGGGAATGAGCAGTTCTTC
CASSLDRGNEQFF
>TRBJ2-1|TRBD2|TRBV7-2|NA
TGTGCCAGCAGCTTATTGTTCGCGGGGGGGGCCAATGAGCAGTTCTTC
CASSLLFAGGANEQFF
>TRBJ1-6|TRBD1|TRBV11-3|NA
TGTGCCAGCAGCTTACAGGGGGGAAATTCACCCCTCCACTTT
CASSLQGGNSPLHF
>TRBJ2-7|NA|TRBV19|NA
TGTGCCAGTAGTCCTTCGGGGGGACACACCTACGAGCAGTACTTC
CASSPSGGHTYEQYF
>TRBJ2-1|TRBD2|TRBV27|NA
TGTGCCAGCAGCCCTCTAGCGGGAGTATCCAATGAGCAGTTCTTC
CASSPLAGVSNEQFF
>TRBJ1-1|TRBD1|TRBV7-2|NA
TGTGCCAGCAACCCTTACACAGGGACAGGGGCTTTCTTT
CASNPYTGTGAFF
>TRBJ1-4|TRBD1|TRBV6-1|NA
TGTGCCAGCAGTGAAGTCCTTGAGGACAGGGGTAATGAAAAACTGTTTTTT
CASSEVLEDRGNEKLFF
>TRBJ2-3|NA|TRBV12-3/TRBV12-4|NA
TGTGCCAGCAGCCCAGGAGGGCCAGATACGCAGTATTTT
CASSPGGPDTQYF
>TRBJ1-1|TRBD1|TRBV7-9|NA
TGTGCCAGCAGCGGACAGGGGATAGGTGAAGCTTTCTTT
CASSGQGIGEAFF
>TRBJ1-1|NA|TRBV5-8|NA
TGTGCCAGCAGTTATGAGGGACATTCAAACACTGAAGCTTTCTTT
CASSYEGHSNTEAFF
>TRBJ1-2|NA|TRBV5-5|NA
TGTGCCAGCAGCTCCGGAAGGGGTCCGTTTGAGGGCTACACCTTC
CASSSGRGPFEGYTF
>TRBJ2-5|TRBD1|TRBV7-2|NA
TGTGCCAGCAGCTCCCCGACAGGGGCAAAGGAGACCCAGTACTTC
CASSSPTGAKETQYF
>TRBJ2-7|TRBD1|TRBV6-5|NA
TGTGCCAGCACCGACGGACAGGGTCACGAGCAGTACTTC
CASTDGQGHEQYF
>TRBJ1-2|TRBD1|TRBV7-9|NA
TGTGCCAGCAGCTTAGGACAGGGTGCTGGGGGCTACACCTTC
CASSLGQGAGGYTF
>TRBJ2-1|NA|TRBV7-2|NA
TGTGCCAGCAGCTTAGCGGGGGGGCCGGGCAATGAGCAGTTCTTC
CASSLAGGPGNEQFF
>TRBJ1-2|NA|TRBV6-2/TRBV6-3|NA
TGTGCCAGCAGTTACTCATCCGGCGGCGGCTACACCTTC
CASSYSSGGGYTF